Shown below are 9 T cell receptor beta chains from a single sample sequenced in a study of CD8 T cells in Susac syndrome. Random hexamers primed reverse transcription of about 0.5 to 1 ug RNA. TCRdb called the immunoSEQ multiplex PCR reads again in MiXCR, with one record for every CDR3 protein. The sample holds some 190,000 distinct CDR3 sequences; roughly 94% are singletons and the top ten take about 0.1%. Sample: CD4+ T cells from PBMCs. Source of these receptors: a human donor in good health.

The genes are TRBV4-2 and TRBJ2-3; D gene ambiguous. The CDR3 length is 13 residues. Germline-derived CDR1 and CDR2 are LGHNA and YNFKEQ. Trimming removed 0 bases from V and 10 bases from J, with 11 bases in between. The CDR3: CASSQEDLGAQYF. In nucleotides, the CDR3 is TGTGCCAGCAGCCAAGAGGACCTAGGTGCGCAGTATTTT.

This chain links TRBV3-1 with TRBJ2-3, with D perhaps TRBD2 (5 bases). With 0 bases removed from V and 4 bases from J, the gap between germline ends came to 17 bases. The CDR3 runs to 17 residues. Looked up from germline, CDR1 is LGHDT and CDR2 is YNNKEL (reference sequence). The CDR3 sequence: CASSQDLPGTTPDTQYF. Written as DNA, the CDR3 is TGTGCCAGCAGCCAAGATCTTCCGGGAACGACCCCAGATACGCAGTATTTT.

The chain couples TRBV28 to TRBJ2-1; D call uncertain. Trimming cost V 7 bases and J 7 bases, with 17 bases left between them. Germline V gene data show CDR1 as MDHEN and CDR2 as SYDVKM. The CDR3 length is 14 residues. CDR3 bases: TGTGCCAGCAACACAATGGGCCTGGGGAATGAGCAGTTCTTC. Protein sequence: CASNTMGLGNEQFF.

The chain recombines TRBV28 with TRBJ2-7; the match to TRBD1 covers 9 bases. J was trimmed by 4 bases and V by 6 bases; bases with no gene match: 19. CDR3 length: 18 residues. The germline V gene encodes CDR1 MDHEN and CDR2 SYDVKM. CDR3 bases: TGTGCCAGCAGCAACTCCCAATCGTGGTACAGGGGGCCGTACGAGCAGTACGTC. It yields the protein CASSNSQSWYRGPYEQYV.

This chain uses TRBV7-9 with TRBJ2-7; D gene ambiguous. The CDR3 loop spans 14 amino acids. The V end lost 1 base, the J end lost 1 base, and 8 bases lay between the germline ends. Germline V gives CDR1 SEHNR, CDR2 FQNEAQ (reference sequence). The CDR3: CASSLDGGSYEQYF. CDR3 nucleotides: TGTGCCAGCAGCTTAGATGGCGGATCCTACGAGCAGTACTTC.

This chain uses TRBV4-1 with TRBJ2-1, with TRBD2 identical over 7 bases. Germline CDR1 is MGHRA and CDR2 is YSYEKL. After removal of 2 bases from V and 6 bases from J, the junction contained 4 bases not matched to a gene. The length of the CDR3 is 14 residues. CDR3 sequence (DNA): TGCGCCAGCAGCCAACTAACGGGAGGCAATGAGCAGTTCTTC. Residues: CASSQLTGGNEQFF.

The chain joins TRBV29-1 to TRBJ2-7, with D hard to call. Deletions cut 1 base from V and 1 base from J, with 8 bases between. CDR3 length: 13 residues. Germline V lookup: CDR1 SQVTM, CDR2 ANQGSEA. CDR3 coding DNA: TGCAGCGTTGAAGCAGGTTCTTCCTACGAGCAGTACTTC. As protein: CSVEAGSSYEQYF.

The chain recombines TRBV18 with TRBJ1-5; D uncertain. The CDR3 is 14 residues long. V lost 5 bases and J lost 0, with 8 bases in between. Germline values: CDR1 KGHSH, CDR2 LQKENI. The CDR3 protein is CASSAGSSNQPQHF. The CDR3 nucleotides are TGTGCCAGCTCAGCCGGCTCTAGCAATCAGCCCCAGCATTTT. The full variable domain, in which reference TRBV18 and TRBJ1-5 provide the parts outside the CDR3, is NAGVMQNPRHLVRRRGQEARLRCSPMKGHSHVYWYRQLPEEGLKFMVYLQKENIIDESGMPKERFSAEFPKEGPSILRIQQVVRGDSAAYFCASSAGSSNQPQHFGDGTRLSIL.

The CDR3 loop is CASSPQRSLTDTQYF. CDR3 DNA sequence: TGTGCCAGCAGTCCACAGCGTAGCCTCACAGATACGCAGTATTTT. This chain connects TRBV6-2 or TRBV6-3 to TRBJ2-3; D not resolved. V gave up 5 bases and J gave up 2 bases, with 14 bases separating them. The germline CDR1 and CDR2 sequences are MNHEY and SVGEGT. The length of the CDR3 is 15 residues.